One sample yielded the 18 T cell receptor beta chains listed below, sequenced in a study of CD8 T cells in ankylosing spondylitis. One entry per CDR3 protein results from TCRdb running MiXCR on the 5' RACE reads. Among over 130,000 distinct CDR3 sequences listed, around 43% were seen once. The sample comprised synovial fluid, either unsorted or a sorted T cell fraction (not recorded which). Source of these receptors: a male donor with ankylosing spondylitis.

This clonotype was recorded a few times. The chain is built from TRBV6-5 and TRBJ2-1, with D uncertain. The V end was cut by 2 bases, the J end by 3 bases, with 5 bases between. The CDR3 covers 13 residues. Germline CDR1 MNHEY, CDR2 SVGAGI. CDR3 DNA: TGTGCCAGCAGTTACGGCAACTACAATGAGCAGTTCTTC. Encoded protein: CASSYGNYNEQFF.

The count of this clonotype is one. The J gene is TRBJ2-5, the V gene TRBV5-1; TRBD2 aligns across 13 bases. CDR1 SGHRS and CDR2 YFSETQ come from the germline V gene. This CDR3 spans 18 amino acids. J gave up 5 bases and V 3 bases, and 13 bases lay outside the gene matches. CDR3 residues: CASSSKMTSGRTGETQYF. In nucleotides, the CDR3 is TGCGCCAGCAGCTCTAAAATGACTAGCGGGAGGACTGGGGAGACCCAGTACTTC.

In this sample, this clonotype turned up a few times. The gene calls are TRBV5-1 and TRBJ2-7; D not resolved. The CDR3 covers 15 residues. Trimming took off 1 base at V and 3 bases at J, with 14 bases between the two ends. The germline V gene encodes CDR1 SGHRS and CDR2 YFSETQ. The CDR3 DNA reads as TGCGCCAGCAGCTTGAAGTCGAAGTCTTTCTACGAGCAGTACTTC. It translates to CASSLKSKSFYEQYF.

V and J are TRBV29-1 and TRBJ2-3, with D maybe TRBD2 (6 bases). The V gene's germline CDR1 is SQVTM and CDR2 ANQGSEA. The CDR3 sequence is 13 residues long. V gave up 4 bases and J gave up 0 bases, with 8 bases separating them. The CDR3 sequence: CSVVSGSTDTQYF. The CDR3 DNA sequence: TGCAGCGTTGTTAGCGGAAGCACAGATACGCAGTATTTT.

The chain joins TRBV6-5 to TRBJ2-2; D is perhaps TRBD1 or TRBD2 (5 bases each). Trimming removed 0 bases at V and 13 bases at J, with 24 bases between. The V gene's germline CDR1 is MNHEY and CDR2 SVGAGI. The CDR3 runs 17 residues. CDR3 coding DNA: TGTGCCAGCAGTTACTCGGCCCCGGGGACCTACGAAGGGCGGCTGTTTTTT. It is translated as CASSYSAPGTYEGRLFF.

This sequence joins TRBV12-3 or TRBV12-4 and TRBJ1-5; perhaps TRBD1 as D (5 bases). The germline V and J ends were trimmed by 0 bases and 9 bases, with 15 bases remaining between them. The CDR3 covers 15 residues. The CDR3 region has the DNA TGTGCCAGCAGTTTAGCGCTTCAGGGTAGGGGGCCCCAGCATTTT. Protein product: CASSLALQGRGPQHF.

Concerning this clonotype itself: At one boundary the junction diverges from the germline segment, which might be a read error. This chain links TRBV4-3 with TRBJ2-3, with a tentative D call TRBD2 (6 bases). The CDR3 runs 15 residues. Germline lookup yields CDR1 LGHNA and CDR2 YSLEER. The CDR3 DNA reads TGCGCCAGCAGGCAAGGACGGGAGTTTGTAGATACGCAGTATTTT. Protein sequence: CASRQGREFVDTQYF.

J is TRBJ2-7 and V is TRBV4-1; TRBD1 matches at 8 bases. CDR3 length: 15 amino acids. CDR1 is MGHRA and CDR2 is YSYEKL in the germline V gene. V lost 2 bases, J lost 0 bases, and 3 bases stayed unmatched. DNA of the CDR3: TGCGCCAGCAGCCAATCGACAGGGGCCTCCTACGAGCAGTACTTC. Encoded protein: CASSQSTGASYEQYF.

This chain links TRBV19 with TRBJ2-1; D gene uncertain. This CDR3 is built from 11 residues. The germline V gene has CDR1 LNHDA and CDR2 SQIVND (reference sequence). V was shortened by 3 bases and J by 9 bases, with 6 bases between the two germline ends. The CDR3 coding sequence is TGTGCCAGTAGTATGGAAACTGAGCAGTTCTTC. Its translation is CASSMETEQFF. Combining the CDR3 with reference TRBV19 and TRBJ2-1 gives the whole variable domain DGGITQSPKYLFRKEGQNVTLSCEQNLNHDAMYWYRQDPGQGLRLIYYSQIVNDFQKGDIAEGYSVSREKKESFPLTVTSAQKNPTAFYLCASSMETEQFFGPGTRLTVL.

The V call is TRBV27, the J call TRBJ2-1; 10 bases match TRBD1. From germline, CDR1 is MNHEY and CDR2 SMNVEV (reference sequence). V was clipped by 3 bases and J by 8 bases; unmatched bases: 10. The CDR3 length is 16 residues. CDR3 DNA sequence: TGTGCCAGCAGTTTCCGAGACAGGGGGCGCAAGGATGAGCAGTTCTTC. Its protein is CASSFRDRGRKDEQFF.

This chain uses TRBV10-3 with TRBJ2-7; 8 bases map to TRBD2. There are 15 residues in the CDR3. The germline V gene has CDR1 ENHRY and CDR2 SYGVKD. With V trimmed by 8 bases and J by 2 bases, 11 bases remained unmatched. CDR3 DNA sequence: TGTGCCATCGGGGGGGGCAGCGGGGGCCCCTACGAGCAGTACTTC. Its translation is CAIGGGSGGPYEQYF.

This clonotype rates as medium-sized (0.01 to 0.1%). The V call is TRBV29-1, the J call TRBJ2-2, with D perhaps matching TRBD1 (7 bases). Trimming removed 4 bases at V and 5 bases at J, with 14 bases between. Germline loops: CDR1 SQVTM, CDR2 ANQGSEA. The CDR3 extends over 14 amino acids. Here the CDR3 reads CSVGPGGSTGELFF. The CDR3 nucleotides read TGCAGCGTTGGTCCAGGGGGGTCTACCGGGGAGCTGTTTTTT.

This clonotype was seen just once. The chain uses TRBV20-1 and TRBJ1-4; D is unclear. The CDR3 runs 10 residues. Germline loops: CDR1 DFQATT, CDR2 SNEGSKA (reference sequence). The CDR3, as DNA: TGCGGATACCTCTATGAAAAACTGTTTTTT. Translated, it gives CGYLYEKLFF.

This chain uses TRBV7-6 with TRBJ2-4, with D uncertain. Looked up from germline, CDR1 is SGHVS and CDR2 is FNYEAQ. This CDR3 has 15 residues. Between the trimmed V and J ends, which lost 5 bases and 2 bases, there was a span of 13 bases. The CDR3 is CASSARGGTKNIQYF. The CDR3 bases are TGTGCCAGCAGCGCCCGTGGTGGGACCAAAAACATTCAGTACTTC. Full variable domain (outside the CDR3, taken from reference TRBV7-6 and TRBJ2-4): GAGVSQSPRYKVTKRGQDVALRCDPISGHVSLYWYRQALGQGPEFLTYFNYEAQQDKSGLPNDRFSAERPEGSISTLTIQRTEQRDSAMYRCASSARGGTKNIQYFGAGTRLSVL.

This chain links TRBV15 with TRBJ2-1, with TRBD2 matching over 8 bases. In germline, CDR1 is LNHNV, CDR2 YYDKDF (reference sequence). V was clipped by 4 bases and J by 0 bases; unmatched bases: 8. The CDR3 runs 17 residues. CDR3 coding DNA: TGTGCCACCAGCACCGTGGGCAGCGGGAGCTCCTACAATGAGCAGTTCTTC. It encodes CATSTVGSGSSYNEQFF.

A few counts support this clonotype. This chain joins TRBV21-1 and TRBJ2-7. TRBV21-1 corresponds to a pseudogene. The CDR3 loop spans 14 amino acids. CDR3 residues: CASSKTQRSYEQYF. Written as DNA, the CDR3 is TGTGCCAGCAGCAAAACGCAGAGGTCCTACGAGCAGTACTTC.

This clonotype was observed a handful of times. The V call is TRBV30, the J call TRBJ1-1; D unresolved. This CDR3 is 11 amino acids long. Germline V gene data show CDR1 as GTSNPN and CDR2 as SVGIG (reference sequence). V lost 3 bases and J lost 11, with 13 bases in between. The CDR3 is CAWRSVLEAFF. As DNA, the CDR3 is TGTGCCTGGAGATCGGTTCTCGAGGCTTTCTTT.

This clonotype was seen a handful of times. The chain has TRBV25-1 and TRBJ1-1; possible D gene TRBD1, 5 bases. The V end lost 6 bases, the J end lost 8 bases, and 16 bases lay between the germline ends. The CDR3 loop spans 13 amino acids. Looked up from germline, CDR1 is MGHDK and CDR2 is SYGVNS. The CDR3 bases are TGTGCCAGCAGATCGCCCGGGACGTTAGAAGCTTTCTTT. This translates into CASRSPGTLEAFF.